Given below is one T cell receptor (beta chain) in context. This specimen belongs to a study of neurological immune-mediated disorders. The CDR3 length is 16 residues. CDR1 and CDR2 (germline): MNHNY, SVGAGI (reference sequence). V lost 0 bases and J lost 4; bases outside the gene matches: 4. TCRdb independently ran MiXCR on the 5' RACE reads; one entry per CDR3 protein. Of more than 70,000 distinct CDR3 sequences in the sample, 15% to 20% are singletons; the top ten hold roughly 15%. The V and J genes are TRBV6-6 and TRBJ1-3; 9 nucleotides match TRBD1. The specimen was PBMCs. This TCR was sampled from a woman aged 40-49 years in good health. The CDR3 protein is CASSYSGTGLGNTIYF. In nucleotides, the CDR3 is TGTGCCAGCAGTTACTCGGGGACAGGGCTCGGAAACACCATATATTTT.